Sequencing of this T cell receptor beta chain was carried out in a study of blood T cell repertoires in COVID-19. On the study more broadly: The United States, Italy and Spain supplied acute and convalescent COVID-19 samples. PBMCs, B-cell-depleted T cells, or T cells were the source of the cDNA or gDNA that made up the material.

Under the authors' procedure: Amplification from reference gene primers served as the basis for estimated nucleated cell counts. Produced via immunoSEQ multiplex PCR; TCRdb's table is partial and in-frame only. Clonal size and the V and J genes are those of that table, whereas D and trimming came from the DNA. The sample shows roughly 570,000 clones, roughly 91% of them seen only once. Seattle-derived patients entered the study during active infection and were followed longitudinally. This sequence originates from a woman in her fifties or sixties with COVID-19, enrolled during active disease. Sequenced: peripheral blood.

CDR3 in DNA: TGTGCCAGTAGTGGACAGGGAAGCCTTAATGAAAAACTGTTTTTT. Its protein is CASSGQGSLNEKLFF. The chain joins TRBV19 to TRBJ1-4, with TRBD1 matching 8 bases. Germline CDR1 and CDR2: LNHDA and SQIVND (reference sequence). V lost 5 bases to trimming and J lost 4 bases; unmatched junction nucleotides: 6. The CDR3 length is 15 residues.